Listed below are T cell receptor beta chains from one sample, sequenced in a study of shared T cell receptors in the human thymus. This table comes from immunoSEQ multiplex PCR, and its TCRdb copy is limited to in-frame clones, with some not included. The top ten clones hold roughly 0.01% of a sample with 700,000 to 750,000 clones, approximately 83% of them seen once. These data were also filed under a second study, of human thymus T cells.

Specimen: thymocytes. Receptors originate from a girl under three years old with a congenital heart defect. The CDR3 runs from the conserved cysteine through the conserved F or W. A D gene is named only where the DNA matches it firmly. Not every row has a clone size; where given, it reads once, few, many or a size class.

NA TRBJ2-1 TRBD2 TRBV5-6 CASSPGLAHEQFF TGTGCCAGCAGCCCGGGACTAGCCCATGAGCAGTTCTTC
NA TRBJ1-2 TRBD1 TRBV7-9 CASSPDRGVQDGYTF TGTGCCAGCAGCCCCGACAGGGGGGTTCAGGATGGCTACACCTTC
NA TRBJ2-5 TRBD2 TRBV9 CASSVGTLAAQETQYF TGTGCCAGCAGCGTAGGAACACTAGCGGCCCAAGAGACCCAGTACTTC
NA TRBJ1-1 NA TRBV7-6 CASSLPPYDGKNTEAFF TGTGCCAGCAGCTTACCTCCCTACGACGGGAAGAACACTGAAGCTTTCTTT
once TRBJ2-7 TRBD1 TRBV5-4 CASSLPQGAPSEQYF TGTGCCAGCAGCTTGCCTCAGGGGGCCCCTAGCGAGCAGTACTTC
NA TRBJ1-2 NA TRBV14 CASSPSRREGDGYTF TGTGCCAGCAGCCCCTCTCGGAGGGAGGGGGATGGCTACACCTTC
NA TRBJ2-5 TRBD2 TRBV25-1 CASSRLANEETQYF TGTGCCAGCAGCAGACTAGCGAATGAAGAGACCCAGTACTTC
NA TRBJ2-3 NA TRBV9 CASSGGPIGGTDTQYF TGTGCCAGCAGCGGAGGTCCCATCGGGGGCACAGATACGCAGTATTTT
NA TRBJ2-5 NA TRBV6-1 CASSRQGLGETQYF TGTGCCAGCAGTAGACAGGGACTTGGAGAGACCCAGTACTTC
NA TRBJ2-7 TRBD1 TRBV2 CASRVTGTGDEQYF TGTGCCAGCAGGGTTACCGGGACAGGGGACGAGCAGTACTTC
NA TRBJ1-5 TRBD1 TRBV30 CAWNQGQGPLSGGNQPQHF TGTGCCTGGAACCAGGGACAGGGGCCTCTCAGTGGGGGCAATCAGCCCCAGCATTTT
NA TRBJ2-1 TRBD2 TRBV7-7 CASSLAGTSGGAHEQFF TGTGCCAGCAGCTTAGCCGGGACTAGCGGGGGGGCCCATGAGCAGTTCTTC
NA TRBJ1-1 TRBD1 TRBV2 CASSEAWTGRTEAFF TGTGCCAGCAGTGAAGCCTGGACAGGGAGGACTGAAGCTTTCTTT
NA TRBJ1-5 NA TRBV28 CASSPSLNYSNQPQHF TGTGCCAGCAGTCCTTCACTGAATTATAGCAATCAGCCCCAGCATTTT
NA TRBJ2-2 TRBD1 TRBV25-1 CASSERPGQSNTGELFF TGTGCCAGCAGTGAAAGGCCGGGACAGTCGAACACCGGGGAGCTGTTTTTT
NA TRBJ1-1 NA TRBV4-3 CASSQGHLNTEAFF TGCGCCAGCAGCCAAGGACATTTGAACACTGAAGCTTTCTTT
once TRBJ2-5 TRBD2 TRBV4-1 CASSTSGGPSPETQYF TGCGCCAGCAGCACTAGCGGGGGGCCTAGCCCCGAGACCCAGTACTTC
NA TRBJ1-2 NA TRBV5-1 CASSWVVAGDYGYTF TGCGCCAGCAGCTGGGTGGTTGCGGGAGACTATGGCTACACCTTC
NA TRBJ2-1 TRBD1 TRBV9 CASSGGQGYNEQFF TGTGCCAGCAGCGGGGGACAGGGCTACAATGAGCAGTTCTTC
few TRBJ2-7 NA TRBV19 CASSIQGEQYF TGTGCCAGTAGTATCCAGGGCGAGCAGTACTTC
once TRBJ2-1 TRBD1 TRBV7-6 CASSLAGGLSYNEQFF TGTGCCAGCAGCTTAGCAGGGGGCCTCTCCTACAATGAGCAGTTCTTC
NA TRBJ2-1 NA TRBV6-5 CASKAPQAYNEQFF TGTGCCAGCAAGGCTCCTCAGGCCTACAATGAGCAGTTCTTC
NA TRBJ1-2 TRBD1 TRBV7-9 CASSRQGNGYTF TGTGCCAGCAGCCGACAGGGAAATGGCTACACCTTC
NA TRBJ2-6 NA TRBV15 CATSRNRVISGANVLTF TGTGCCACCAGCAGGAACAGGGTGATCTCTGGGGCCAACGTCCTGACTTTC
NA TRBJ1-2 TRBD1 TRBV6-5 CASSYRGLYGYTF TGTGCCAGCAGCTACAGGGGGCTCTATGGCTACACCTTC
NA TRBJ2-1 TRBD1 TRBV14 CASSSRDRGSYNEQFF TGTGCCAGCAGCTCCCGGGACAGGGGATCCTACAATGAGCAGTTCTTC
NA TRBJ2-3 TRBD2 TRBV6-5 CASSYAGEATDTQYF TGTGCCAGCAGTTACGCGGGGGAGGCCACAGATACGCAGTATTTT
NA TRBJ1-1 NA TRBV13 CASSPNPILNTEAFF TGTGCCAGCAGCCCTAATCCAATCCTGAACACTGAAGCTTTCTTT
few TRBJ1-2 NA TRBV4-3 CASSQSTGNGDGYTF TGCGCCAGCAGCCAGTCTACAGGGAATGGCGATGGCTACACCTTC
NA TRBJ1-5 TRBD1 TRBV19 CASSTRKRGRKQPQHF TGTGCCAGTAGTACGCGCAAGAGGGGGCGTAAACAGCCCCAGCATTTT